One and the same sample provided the 31 T cell receptor beta chains below, sequenced in a study of chemoradiotherapy in HPV16-positive cancers. Sequencing used immunoSEQ multiplex PCR; TCRdb keeps in-frame clones, though not all of them. Of 9,000 to 15,000 clones listed, about 60% were seen once; the top ten hold 15% to 20%. Sampling was conducted from a patient who underwent chemoradiotherapy. These receptor sequences come from a human donor with HPV-associated anogenital cancer.

The chain recombines TRBV20-1 with TRBJ1-2; D remains unclear. The CDR3 is made up of 11 amino acids. V was cut by 5 bases and J by 5 bases, with 9 bases left in between. CDR1 is DFQATT and CDR2 is SNEGSKA in the germline V gene (reference sequence). The CDR3 coding sequence is TGCAGTGCTTCTATACGGTATGGCTACACCTTC. Protein sequence: CSASIRYGYTF.

This chain joins TRBV25-1 and TRBJ2-5; the D is unclear. Trimming took off 4 bases at V and 1 base at J, with 10 bases between the two ends. CDR1 MGHDK and CDR2 SYGVNS come from the germline V gene. The CDR3 totals 14 residues. In DNA form, the CDR3 reads TGTGCCAGCAGTGCAAACTTCGCCCAAGAGACCCAGTACTTC. Protein sequence: CASSANFAQETQYF.

This chain connects TRBV6-1 to TRBJ1-1; the match to TRBD1 covers 10 bases. CDR1 and CDR2 from the germline V gene are MNHNS and SASEGT. V shed 7 bases and J 9 bases; nucleotides not matched to a gene: 5. This CDR3 is 12 amino acids long. CDR3 region: CASTLDRGQAFF. The DNA for the CDR3 is TGTGCCAGCACCCTTGACAGGGGGCAAGCTTTCTTT.

The gene calls are TRBV18 and TRBJ2-7; no clear D. V lost 4 bases to trimming and J lost 3 bases, with 13 bases between them. This CDR3 is built from 14 residues. Germline CDR1 and CDR2: KGHSH and LQKENI. The CDR3 DNA is TGTGCCAGCTCACTTTTCTCACAAAGCTACGAGCAGTACTTC. Its protein product is CASSLFSQSYEQYF.

The chain combines TRBV10-1 with TRBJ2-4; D may be TRBD1 (5 bases). The ends were cut back, 0 bases at V and 11 bases at J, with 11 bases in the middle. There are 13 residues in the CDR3. Germline V CDR1 and CDR2: WNHNN, SYGVQD (reference sequence). CDR3 sequence (DNA): TGCGCCAGCAGTGAGTCGAAAAGGGGTTTTCAGTACTTC. Amino acids: CASSESKRGFQYF.

This clone was seen more than once but under ten times. CDR3 region: CASSLRTGGYGYTF. CDR3 DNA sequence: TGTGCCAGCAGCCTGAGGACAGGGGGCTATGGCTACACCTTC. The J gene is TRBJ1-2, the V gene TRBV5-8, with 10 nucleotides matching TRBD1. CDR1 SGHTS and CDR2 YDEGEE come from the germline V gene. The CDR3 totals 14 residues. J was trimmed by 4 bases and V by 4 bases; bases with no gene match: 4.

The chain carries TRBV5-1 and TRBJ1-1; D might be TRBD1 (5 bases). There are 17 residues in the CDR3. V was clipped by 4 bases and J by 0 bases, with 19 bases between them. Germline V gene lookup returns CDR1 SGHRS and CDR2 YFSETQ. CDR3 DNA: TGCGCCAGCAGCGCCGGCCGGGACGGAATCATGAACACTGAAGCTTTCTTT. It translates to CASSAGRDGIMNTEAFF.

The V call is TRBV28, the J call TRBJ2-2; D gene ambiguous. In germline, CDR1 is MDHEN, CDR2 SYDVKM. The CDR3 spans 14 residues. V lost 5 bases, J lost 4 bases, and 11 bases lay in between. The CDR3 sequence is CASSPVMTTGELFF. CDR3 in DNA: TGTGCCAGCAGTCCCGTGATGACCACCGGGGAGCTGTTTTTT.

J is TRBJ2-7 and V is TRBV28, with TRBD1 identical over 8 bases. This CDR3 comprises 14 residues. V lost 6 bases, J lost 6 bases, and 10 bases stayed unmatched. Germline CDR1 MDHEN, CDR2 SYDVKM. In DNA, the CDR3 is TGTGCCAGCAGCCAAGGACAGGGATCGGCCGAGCAGTACTTC. Its protein is CASSQGQGSAEQYF.

This clone was seen a few times. CDR3 protein: CASSLEGGQPQHF. CDR3 coding DNA: TGCGCCAGCAGCTTGGAGGGGGGTCAGCCCCAGCATTTT. The chain uses TRBV5-1 and TRBJ1-5, with a tentative D call TRBD1 (6 bases). V lost 0 bases, J lost 6 bases, and 7 bases lay in between. The V gene's germline CDR1 is SGHRS and CDR2 YFSETQ. This CDR3 comprises 13 residues. The whole variable domain, remainder taken from reference TRBV5-1 and TRBJ1-5, is KAGVTQTPRYLIKTRGQQVTLSCSPISGHRSVSWYQQTPGQGLQFLFEYFSETQRNKGNFPGRFSGRQFSNSRSEMNVSTLELGDSALYLCASSLEGGQPQHFGDGTRLSIL.

CDR3 amino acids: CASSLMASGGYTDTQYF. In DNA form, the CDR3 reads TGTGCCAGCAGCTTAATGGCTAGCGGGGGTTACACAGATACGCAGTATTTT. The chain joins TRBV7-3 to TRBJ2-3; 10 bases line up with TRBD2. J lost 2 bases, V lost 1 base, and 6 bases had no gene match. There are 17 residues in the CDR3. Germline CDR1 SGHTA, CDR2 FQGTGA.

This clone appeared a few times. This sequence joins TRBV27 and TRBJ1-2; 8 bases agree with TRBD1. CDR1 is MNHEY and CDR2 is SMNVEV in the germline V gene (reference sequence). Germline trimming cut 7 bases from V and 8 bases from J; bases unmatched to any gene: 9. This CDR3 spans 13 amino acids. The DNA of the CDR3 is TGTGCCAGCACCTCCCAGGGGGCGAGGGGCTACACCTTC. Protein product: CASTSQGARGYTF.

This clone came up a few times. The chain couples TRBV6-5 to TRBJ1-2; 10 bases align to TRBD1. The germline V gene encodes CDR1 MNHEY and CDR2 SVGAGI. The CDR3 extends over 13 amino acids. After removal of 7 bases from V and 8 bases from J, the junction contained 7 bases not matched to a gene. CDR3 protein: CASTGTGAEGYTF. In nucleotides, the CDR3 is TGTGCCAGCACTGGGACAGGGGCAGAGGGCTACACCTTC.

This clone has only a few counts. The chain uses TRBV25-1 and TRBJ1-1, with 7 positions matching TRBD1. The ends lost 6 bases at V and 6 bases at J; junction bases unmatched: 1. Germline CDR1 is MGHDK and CDR2 is SYGVNS. The CDR3 has 11 residues. The CDR3 sequence: CASRTGSEAFF. CDR3 sequence (DNA): TGTGCCAGCAGGACAGGGTCTGAAGCTTTCTTT.

J is TRBJ1-4 and V is TRBV27; 10 bases align to TRBD1. This CDR3 region has 16 residues. V lost 0 bases, J lost 2 bases, and 0 bases stayed unmatched. Germline V lookup: CDR1 MNHEY, CDR2 SMNVEV (reference sequence). CDR3 coding DNA: TGTGCCAGCAGTTTATCGGGACAGGGGACTAATGAAAAACTGTTTTTT. This codes for CASSLSGQGTNEKLFF. The whole variable domain, filled in from reference TRBV27 and TRBJ1-4, reads EAQVTQNPRYLITVTGKKLTVTCSQNMNHEYMSWYRQDPGLGLRQIYYSMNVEVTDKGDVPEGYKVSRKEKRNFPLILESPSPNQTSLYFCASSLSGQGTNEKLFFGSGTQLSVL.

This clone is termed medium-sized. The chain employs TRBV7-9 and TRBJ2-7, with D perhaps given as TRBD1 or TRBD2 (6 bases each). Germline lookup yields CDR1 SEHNR and CDR2 FQNEAQ (reference sequence). There are 16 residues in the CDR3. Trimming pared 0 bases from V and 0 bases from J, leaving 12 bases between. The CDR3 spells CASSLANGGTSYEQYF. The CDR3 DNA sequence: TGTGCCAGCAGCTTAGCGAACGGGGGCACCTCCTACGAGCAGTACTTC.

This clone was detected a few times. The chain carries TRBV28 and TRBJ1-3, with D possibly being TRBD1 (6 bases). The V end was cut by 5 bases, the J end by 2 bases, with 13 bases between. Germline-derived CDR1 and CDR2 are MDHEN and SYDVKM. This CDR3 contains 15 residues. CDR3 amino acids: CASSAGGNPGNTIYF. In nucleotides, the CDR3 is TGTGCCAGCAGTGCCGGGGGCAACCCTGGAAACACCATATATTTT.

The chain combines TRBV18 with TRBJ2-7; D might be TRBD2 (5 bases). Trimming left V 3 bases short and J 2 bases short, with 11 bases between. The CDR3 runs to 14 residues. Germline lookup yields CDR1 KGHSH and CDR2 LQKENI. The CDR3: CASSPSDGAYEQYF. The CDR3 DNA sequence: TGTGCCAGCTCACCTTCCGACGGGGCCTACGAGCAGTACTTC. Based on the CDR3 plus reference TRBV18 and TRBJ2-7, the full variable domain is NAGVMQNPRHLVRRRGQEARLRCSPMKGHSHVYWYRQLPEEGLKFMVYLQKENIIDESGMPKERFSAEFPKEGPSILRIQQVVRGDSAAYFCASSPSDGAYEQYFGPGTRLTVT.

The chain links TRBV28 to TRBJ2-1, with TRBD1 identical over 8 bases. The trim removed 5 bases at V and 1 base at J, leaving 10 bases unmatched. The germline gives CDR1 MDHEN, CDR2 SYDVKM. This CDR3 has 17 residues. CDR3: CASSLYGQGVSYNEQFF. DNA of the CDR3: TGTGCCAGCAGTCTATACGGACAGGGTGTATCCTACAATGAGCAGTTCTTC.

The V and J genes are TRBV7-2 and TRBJ1-2; D remains unclear. Trimming took off 5 bases at V and 3 bases at J, with 10 bases between the two ends. The CDR3 runs 13 residues. CDR1 and CDR2 from the germline V gene are SGHTA and FQGNSA. The CDR3 reads CASSLGVDYGYTF. CDR3 DNA sequence: TGTGCCAGCAGCCTCGGGGTTGACTATGGCTACACCTTC.

V is TRBV9 and J is TRBJ1-5; D not certain. The V end was cut by 2 bases, the J end by 7 bases, with 13 bases between. Germline V lookup: CDR1 SGDLS, CDR2 YYNGEE. The CDR3 loop spans 14 amino acids. CDR3 protein: CASSVSAGLQPQHF. DNA for the CDR3: TGTGCCAGCAGCGTGTCTGCGGGTCTCCAGCCCCAGCATTTT.

This clone was seen a handful of times. This chain connects TRBV5-4 to TRBJ1-2; 9 positions match TRBD1. The CDR3 is 14 amino acids. The V segment lost 4 bases and the J segment 6 bases; nucleotides outside the gene matches: 7. Germline V gene data show CDR1 as SGHNT and CDR2 as YYREEE (reference sequence). The CDR3 sequence is CASSHPGTGNGYTF. CDR3 in DNA: TGTGCCAGCAGCCACCCCGGGACAGGGAATGGCTACACCTTC. The whole variable domain, filled in from reference TRBV5-4 and TRBJ1-2, reads ETGVTQSPTHLIKTRGQQVTLRCSSQSGHNTVSWYQQALGQGPQFIFQYYREEENGRGNFPPRFSGLQFPNYSSELNVNALELDDSALYLCASSHPGTGNGYTFGSGTRLTVV.

V and J are TRBV4-2 and TRBJ1-4, with 8 bases matching TRBD1. The CDR3 has 15 amino acids. CDR1 and CDR2 (germline): LGHNA, YNFKEQ. V lost 0 bases to trimming and J lost 5 bases; unmatched junction nucleotides: 2. CDR3 bases: TGTGCCAGCAGCCAAGAAAGGACAGGGAATGAAAAACTGTTTTTT. Translated: CASSQERTGNEKLFF.

V usage is TRBV5-1 and J usage is TRBJ1-4, with TRBD1 as a possible D gene (5 bases). Per germline, CDR1 SGHRS and CDR2 YFSETQ. The V gene lost 4 bases and the J gene lost 8 bases, with 15 bases spanning the gap. CDR3 length: 14 amino acids. DNA of the CDR3: TGCGCCAGCAGCCCCCGGGGCCCGGGAGAAAAACTGTTTTTT. It is translated as CASSPRGPGEKLFF.

The V gene is TRBV27, the J gene TRBJ2-7; either TRBD1 or TRBD2 may fit D (5 bases each). Germline V CDR1 and CDR2: MNHEY, SMNVEV (reference sequence). V dropped 5 bases and J dropped 1 base, with 15 bases sitting between them. The CDR3 has 15 amino acids. CDR3 sequence (DNA): TGTGCCAGCAGTCGGACCGGGACGGCTTCCTACGAGCAGTACTTC. Amino acid sequence: CASSRTGTASYEQYF.

This clone has a handful of counts. This chain connects TRBV10-3 to TRBJ1-1; 7 bases align to TRBD1. Trimming at V came to 8 bases and at J to 1 base, leaving 4 bases not matched to a gene. CDR1 is ENHRY, CDR2 SYGVKD, per germline. The CDR3 sequence is 13 residues long. Here the CDR3 DNA reads TGTGCCATCGGTCAGGGGGGGAACACTGAAGCTTTCTTT. It is translated as CAIGQGGNTEAFF.

In its sample, this clone was seen once. This chain connects TRBV11-2 to TRBJ2-2, with 8 bases that match TRBD1. CDR3 length equals 17 residues. Trimming cost V 8 bases and J 0 bases; bases outside gene matches: 11. Per germline, CDR1 SGHAT and CDR2 FQNNGV. DNA for the CDR3: TGTGCCAGCGGCATTGCCGGGACAGGATCGAACACCGGGGAGCTGTTTTTT. Translated: CASGIAGTGSNTGELFF.

The sample holds one count of this clone. The rearrangement links TRBV2 to TRBJ2-6; a possible D gene is TRBD2 (6 bases). This CDR3 spans 13 amino acids. Trimming took 7 bases from V and 4 from J, leaving 8 bases between them. Per the germline V gene, CDR1 is SNHLY and CDR2 is FYNNEI. In nucleotides, the CDR3 is TGTGCCAGCATCCGGGGGGGGGCCAACGTCCTGACTTTC. The encoded protein is CASIRGGANVLTF.

This chain uses TRBV7-9 with TRBJ2-1; a possible D gene is TRBD2 (6 bases). CDR3 length: 15 residues. V shed 6 bases and J shed 1 base, with 13 bases lying between them. Germline CDR1 reads SEHNR; CDR2 reads FQNEAQ (reference sequence). CDR3 residues: CASREEGSSYNEQFF. In DNA form, the CDR3 reads TGTGCCAGCAGAGAGGAGGGAAGTTCCTACAATGAGCAGTTCTTC.

The CDR3 nucleotides are TGTGCCAGCAACATACAGGGGACTGGGGAGCAGTACTTC. Its protein product is CASNIQGTGEQYF. The chain couples TRBV5-4 to TRBJ2-7, with TRBD1 as a possible D gene (7 bases). Trimming took off 6 bases at V and 7 bases at J, with 17 bases between the two ends. The germline V gene has CDR1 SGHNT and CDR2 YYREEE (reference sequence). CDR3 length equals 13 residues.

This clone has more than one count but fewer than ten. The chain uses TRBV7-8 and TRBJ1-1, with TRBD1 as a possible D gene (5 bases). The CDR3 is 14 amino acids. Trimming cost V 5 bases and J 11 bases, with 21 bases left between them. Germline V gives CDR1 SGHVS, CDR2 FQNEAQ. CDR3 bases: TGTGCCAGCAGCAAATATATAGGGGATTCAGGGGCTTTCTTT. Its protein is CASSKYIGDSGAFF. Complete variable domain (other parts from reference TRBV7-8 and TRBJ1-1): GAGVSQSPRYKVAKRGQDVALRCDPISGHVSLFWYQQALGQGPEFLTYFQNEAQLDKSGLPSDRFFAERPEGSVSTLKIQRTQQEDSAVYLCASSKYIGDSGAFFGQGTRLTVV.